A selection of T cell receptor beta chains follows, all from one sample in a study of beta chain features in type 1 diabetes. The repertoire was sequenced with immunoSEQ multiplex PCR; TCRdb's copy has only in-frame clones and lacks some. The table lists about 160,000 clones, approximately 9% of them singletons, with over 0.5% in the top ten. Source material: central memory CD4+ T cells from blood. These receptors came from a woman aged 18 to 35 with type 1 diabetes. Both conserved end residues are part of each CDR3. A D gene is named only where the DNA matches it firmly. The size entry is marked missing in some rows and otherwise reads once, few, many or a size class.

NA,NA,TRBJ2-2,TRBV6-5,CASSFLQNTGELFF,TGTGCCAGCAGTTTTTTACAGAACACCGGGGAGCTGTTTTTT
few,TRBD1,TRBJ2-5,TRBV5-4,CASSKNRGQETQYF,TGTGCCAGCAGCAAAAACAGGGGGCAGGAGACCCAGTACTTC
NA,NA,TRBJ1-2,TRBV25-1,CASSAPGQDYGYTF,TGTGCCAGCAGTGCGCCAGGACAAGACTATGGCTACACCTTC
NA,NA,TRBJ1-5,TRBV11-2,CASSFWENQPQHF,TGTGCCAGCAGCTTTTGGGAGAATCAGCCCCAGCATTTT
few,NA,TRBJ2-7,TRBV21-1,CANLPGQDLGVLYEQYF,TGTGCCAACCTACCGGGACAGGACTTGGGGGTACTCTACGAGCAGTACTTC
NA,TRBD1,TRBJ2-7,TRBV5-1,CASSLQGVSYEQYF,TGCGCCAGCAGCTTACAGGGGGTTTCCTACGAGCAGTACTTC
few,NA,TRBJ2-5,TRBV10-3,CAISEAPRETQYF,TGTGCCATCAGTGAGGCACCCAGGGAGACCCAGTACTTC
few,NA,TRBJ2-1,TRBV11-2,CASSFTGRDEQFF,TGTGCCAGCAGCTTCACAGGGCGGGATGAGCAGTTCTTC
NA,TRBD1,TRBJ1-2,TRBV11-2,CASSVTDRGPYGYTF,TGTGCCAGCAGCGTGACGGACAGGGGGCCCTATGGCTACACCTTC
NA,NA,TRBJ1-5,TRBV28,CASRSYSNQPQHF,TGTGCCAGCAGGAGCTATAGCAATCAGCCCCAGCATTTT
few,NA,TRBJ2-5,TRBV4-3,CASSQGHFQETQYF,TGCGCCAGCAGCCAAGGACATTTCCAAGAGACCCAGTACTTC
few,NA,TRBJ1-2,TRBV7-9,CASNSAMAGGNYGYTF,TGTGCCAGCAACTCTGCCATGGCAGGAGGTAACTATGGCTACACCTTC
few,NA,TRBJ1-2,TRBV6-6,CASSFSQGSAYGYTF,TGTGCCAGCAGTTTTTCCCAGGGATCTGCCTATGGCTACACCTTC
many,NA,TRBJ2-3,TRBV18,CASPDVYSGMQYF,TGTGCCAGCCCGGACGTGTATTCGGGGATGCAGTATTTT
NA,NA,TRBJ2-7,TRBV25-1,CASSSGTTYEQYF,TGTGCCAGCAGTTCGGGTACGACCTACGAGCAGTACTTC
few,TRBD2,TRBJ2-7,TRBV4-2,CASSQGLAGTLTYEQYF,TGTGCCAGCAGCCAGGGACTAGCGGGGACGCTTACCTACGAGCAGTACTTC
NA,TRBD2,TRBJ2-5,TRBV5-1,CASSDPSGGETQYF,TGCGCCAGCAGCGATCCTAGCGGGGGAGAGACCCAGTACTTC
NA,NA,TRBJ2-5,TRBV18,CASSPVPGETQYF,TGTGCCAGCTCACCCGTCCCGGGAGAGACCCAGTACTTC
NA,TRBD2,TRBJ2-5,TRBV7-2,CASSLYRSGGASVETQYF,TGTGCCAGCAGTCTTTATCGTAGCGGGGGGGCCTCGGTCGAGACCCAGTACTTC
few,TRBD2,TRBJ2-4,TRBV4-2,CASSQETSFGAKNIQYF,TGTGCCAGCAGCCAAGAGACTAGCTTTGGGGCCAAAAACATTCAGTACTTC
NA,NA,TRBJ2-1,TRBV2,CASGEVVGISGQFF,TGTGCCAGCGGAGAGGTGGTTGGCATCAGTGGGCAGTTCTTC
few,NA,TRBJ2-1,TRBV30,CAWTTGNSNEQFF,TGTGCCTGGACTACGGGGAATTCCAATGAGCAGTTCTTC